The 24 T cell receptor beta chains below were found in one sample sequenced in a study of blood T cell repertoires in COVID-19 (dated by TCRdb to about 2020). The method behind the library was the immunoSEQ multiplex PCR assay. The source is immuneACCESS, and TCRdb retained only in-frame sequences with V and J called. Part of the clones is not carried over; for the studies checked, unresolved V genes explain less than half of this, and the remainder is unexplained. This sample gives about 110,000 clones in total; approximately 85% of them show up just once. The ten largest clones capture 5% to 6% of the sample. Source material: peripheral blood. The receptors shown here come from a woman in her sixties or seventies with COVID-19, enrolled during active disease.

V is TRBV30 and J is TRBJ1-3; D call uncertain. The V end was cut by 0 bases, the J end by 3 bases, with 15 bases between. The CDR3 loop spans 16 amino acids. The germline V gene encodes CDR1 GTSNPN and CDR2 SVGIG (reference sequence). CDR3 bases: TGTGCCTGGAGTGTAATCTCCCCGGCGGGTGGAAACACCATATATTTT. Translated, it gives CAWSVISPAGGNTIYF.

This clone is a singleton in its sample. The CDR3 nucleotides read TGTGCCAGCAGGCCGGGAGGGGGGCGTAACTATGGCTACACCTTC. Translating it yields CASRPGGGRNYGYTF. J is TRBJ1-2 and V is TRBV5-4; TRBD1 might be the D (6 bases). The V end was cut by 5 bases, the J end by 1 base, with 15 bases between. The germline gives CDR1 SGHNT, CDR2 YYREEE (reference sequence). This CDR3 spans 15 amino acids. Supplemented by reference TRBV5-4 and TRBJ1-2, the full variable domain reads ETGVTQSPTHLIKTRGQQVTLRCSSQSGHNTVSWYQQALGQGPQFIFQYYREEENGRGNFPPRFSGLQFPNYSSELNVNALELDDSALYLCASRPGGGRNYGYTFGSGTRLTVV.

The chain uses TRBV3-1 (or the pseudogene TRBV3-2) and TRBJ1-2; the D is unclear. The length of the CDR3 is 11 residues. Trimming took 2 bases from V and 6 from J, leaving 4 bases between them. Germline V lookup: CDR1 LGHDT, CDR2 YNNKEL (reference sequence). The CDR3 is CASSQRDGYTF. CDR3 coding DNA: TGTGCCAGCAGCCAACGGGATGGCTACACCTTC.

This sequence joins TRBV6-5 and TRBJ1-1, with D perhaps TRBD1 (6 bases). Looked up from germline, CDR1 is MNHEY and CDR2 is SVGAGI. CDR3 size: 13 residues. V was shortened by 4 bases and J by 5 bases, with 11 bases between the two germline ends. CDR3 in DNA: TGTGCCAGCAGTTCCGTCGACAGGACTGAAGCTTTCTTT. Translating it yields CASSSVDRTEAFF.

The chain is built from TRBV7-8 and TRBJ2-7, with D tentatively TRBD2 (6 bases). The CDR3 length is 14 residues. The ends were cut back, 2 bases at V and 4 bases at J, with 12 bases in the middle. Germline V gives CDR1 SGHVS, CDR2 FQNEAQ. The CDR3 sequence is CASSLRLDTYEQYF. The CDR3 nucleotides are TGTGCCAGCAGCTTACGACTAGATACTTACGAGCAGTACTTC.

This clone appeared a single time. The chain is built from TRBV18 and TRBJ2-7, with D possibly being TRBD1 (6 bases). V lost 3 bases, J lost 3 bases, and 15 bases lay in between. CDR3 length: 15 residues. Germline CDR1 is KGHSH and CDR2 is LQKENI. The CDR3 DNA is TGTGCCAGCTCACCCCCGGGACAAGAACGCTACGAGCAGTACTTC. This encodes CASSPPGQERYEQYF.

The chain couples TRBV19 to TRBJ2-2, with 8 bases fitting TRBD1. Per the germline V gene, CDR1 is LNHDA and CDR2 is SQIVND (reference sequence). With V trimmed by 5 bases and J by 1 base, 3 bases remained unmatched. This CDR3 comprises 15 residues. Here the CDR3 reads CASSPGTGNTGELFF. CDR3 sequence (DNA): TGTGCCAGTAGTCCCGGGACAGGGAACACCGGGGAGCTGTTTTTT.

This chain connects TRBV2 to TRBJ1-1; the D gene is possibly TRBD1 (6 bases). The germline V gene has CDR1 SNHLY and CDR2 FYNNEI. This CDR3 has 13 amino acids. V lost 8 bases and J lost 6, with 16 bases in between. CDR3 amino acids: CASYYAEGAEAFF. CDR3 coding DNA: TGTGCCAGCTATTACGCAGAGGGGGCTGAAGCTTTCTTT.

The V gene is TRBV7-8, the J gene TRBJ1-6; no firm D call. V lost 2 bases and J 5 bases, leaving 16 bases between the germline ends. The germline gives CDR1 SGHVS, CDR2 FQNEAQ. CDR3 length: 17 residues. The CDR3 DNA reads as TGTGCCAGCAGCTTAATTATCATCGGACTGAATAATTCACCCCTCCACTTT. As protein: CASSLIIIGLNNSPLHF. Full variable domain (missing parts from reference TRBV7-8 and TRBJ1-6): GAGVSQSPRYKVAKRGQDVALRCDPISGHVSLFWYQQALGQGPEFLTYFQNEAQLDKSGLPSDRFFAERPEGSVSTLKIQRTQQEDSAVYLCASSLIIIGLNNSPLHFGNGTRLTVT.

This sequence joins TRBV28 and TRBJ1-6, with no clear D. The V end lost 2 bases, the J end lost 13 bases, and 9 bases lay between the germline ends. The CDR3 length is 12 residues. Germline V lookup: CDR1 MDHEN, CDR2 SYDVKM. DNA for the CDR3: TGTGCCAGCAGTTTAAGTGCGTCGCCCCTCCACTTT. Its protein is CASSLSASPLHF.

The rearrangement links TRBV11-2 to TRBJ2-1, with 7 bases lining up with TRBD2. CDR3 length equals 14 residues. J lost 4 bases, V lost 5 bases, and 5 bases had no gene match. From germline, CDR1 is SGHAT and CDR2 FQNNGV. The CDR3 bases are TGTGCCAGCAGCCATCAGCGGGGTTACAATGAGCAGTTCTTC. Residues: CASSHQRGYNEQFF. Combining the CDR3 with reference TRBV11-2 and TRBJ2-1 gives the whole variable domain EAGVAQSPRYKIIEKRQSVAFWCNPISGHATLYWYQQILGQGPKLLIQFQNNGVVDDSQLPKDRFSAERLKGVDSTLKIQPAKLEDSAVYLCASSHQRGYNEQFFGPGTRLTVL.

This chain joins TRBV6-2 or TRBV6-3 and TRBJ1-1; 8 bases fit TRBD1. The V gene's germline CDR1 is MNHEY and CDR2 SVGEGT. The CDR3 contains 15 residues. The V and J ends lost 4 bases and 1 base, in that order; junction bases with no gene match: 5. The DNA for the CDR3 is TGTGCCAGCAGTTCCCGGGACAGGTGGAACACTGAAGCTTTCTTT. This gives the protein CASSSRDRWNTEAFF.

The V and J genes are TRBV5-1 and TRBJ2-1, with a tentative D call TRBD2 (6 bases). V was cut by 3 bases and J by 0 bases, with 10 bases left in between. The CDR3 is 15 amino acids. CDR1 is SGHRS, CDR2 YFSETQ, per germline. Written as DNA, the CDR3 is TGCGCCAGCAGCTCGGGACTTGGCTCCTACAATGAGCAGTTCTTC. Translation: CASSSGLGSYNEQFF. Looking up the rest from reference TRBV5-1 and TRBJ2-1 gives the full variable domain: KAGVTQTPRYLIKTRGQQVTLSCSPISGHRSVSWYQQTPGQGLQFLFEYFSETQRNKGNFPGRFSGRQFSNSRSEMNVSTLELGDSALYLCASSSGLGSYNEQFFGPGTRLTVL.

This clone was seen more than once but under ten times. This chain joins TRBV6-5 and TRBJ1-1, with D tentatively TRBD1 (6 bases). The CDR3 consists of 15 residues. From germline, CDR1 is MNHEY and CDR2 SVGAGI. V dropped 6 bases and J dropped 4 bases, with 18 bases sitting between them. CDR3 nucleotide sequence: TGTGCCAGCAGCGCTTACGGACAGTTAGGCACTGAAGCTTTCTTT. Translating it yields CASSAYGQLGTEAFF.

The chain carries TRBV5-4 and TRBJ1-3; unclear D gene. CDR1 is SGHNT and CDR2 is YYREEE in the germline V gene (reference sequence). V dropped 5 bases and J dropped 4 bases, with 13 bases sitting between them. This CDR3 comprises 14 residues. The DNA of the CDR3 is TGTGCCAGCAGTTTAGACGGGTTGGGAAACACCATATATTTT. Its translation: CASSLDGLGNTIYF.

The V call is TRBV7-8, the J call TRBJ1-1; D ambiguous. Trimming removed 7 bases at V and 4 bases at J, with 16 bases between. The CDR3 has 14 residues. Germline V gives CDR1 SGHVS, CDR2 FQNEAQ. In DNA form, the CDR3 reads TGTGCCAGCACCTGGACTTTGGGGAGCACTGAAGCTTTCTTT. Translating it yields CASTWTLGSTEAFF.

This clone was detected a few times. This sequence joins TRBV7-9 and TRBJ1-5; 8 nucleotides line up with TRBD1. The CDR3 length is 17 residues. Germline values: CDR1 SEHNR, CDR2 FQNEAQ (reference sequence). V shed 5 bases and J 2 bases; nucleotides not matched to a gene: 11. As DNA, the CDR3 is TGTGCCAGCAGCCTCGGAGGACAGGGCTCGGGCAATCAGCCCCAGCATTTT. Its protein product is CASSLGGQGSGNQPQHF.

The rearrangement joins TRBV7-6 to TRBJ1-4, with D perhaps matching TRBD1 (5 bases). The CDR3 runs to 13 residues. Looked up from germline, CDR1 is SGHVS and CDR2 is FNYEAQ. The V gene lost 5 bases and the J gene lost 5 bases, with 9 bases spanning the gap. In DNA form, the CDR3 reads TGTGCCAGCAGCGCGGGACGGAATGAAAAACTGTTTTTT. Its protein product is CASSAGRNEKLFF.

The genes are TRBV5-4 and TRBJ2-3, with 7 nucleotides matching TRBD2. Germline assignment: CDR1 SGHNT and CDR2 YYREEE (reference sequence). The CDR3 length is 15 residues. V lost 0 bases to trimming and J lost 4 bases; unmatched junction nucleotides: 5. CDR3 nucleotide sequence: TGTGCCAGCAGCTTGGATACTACTAGCGCAGATACGCAGTATTTT. Its translation: CASSLDTTSADTQYF.

The chain couples TRBV13 to TRBJ2-2; D gene uncertain. Germline lookup yields CDR1 PRHDT and CDR2 FYEKMQ (reference sequence). V gave up 3 bases and J gave up 7 bases, with 21 bases separating them. This CDR3 contains 17 residues. This chain's CDR3 is CASSFVGSPAWSGELFF. DNA of the CDR3: TGTGCCAGCAGCTTTGTCGGTTCTCCCGCCTGGAGCGGGGAGCTGTTTTTT.

On this clone itself: Additional DNA sequences in this sample encode the identical CDR3. The J gene is TRBJ2-3, the V gene TRBV5-4; TRBD2 matches at 9 bases. The junction had 4 bases not matched to a gene; V was cut back by 0 bases and J by 2 bases. Germline V gene sequence: CDR1 SGHNT, CDR2 YYREEE (reference sequence). The CDR3 has 16 amino acids. The DNA for the CDR3 is TGTGCCAGCAGCTTGGCTGCGGGGGGGGACACAGATACGCAGTATTTT. Translation gives CASSLAAGGDTDTQYF.

This clone was observed a single time. The CDR3: CASSQGYRSNYGYTF. The CDR3 DNA sequence: TGTGCCAGCAGCCAAGGGTACAGGTCTAACTATGGCTACACCTTC. This chain joins TRBV3-1 (or the pseudogene TRBV3-2) and TRBJ1-2, with TRBD1 as a possible D gene (5 bases). The V gene's germline CDR1 is LGHDT and CDR2 YNNKEL (reference sequence). V lost 1 base and J 0 bases, leaving 9 bases between the germline ends. This CDR3 is 15 amino acids long.

This rearrangement joins TRBV7-3 to TRBJ2-3, with 9 bases aligning to TRBD2. Germline V lookup: CDR1 SGHTA, CDR2 FQGTGA. This CDR3 comprises 15 residues. With V trimmed by 2 bases and J by 6 bases, 6 bases remained unmatched. The CDR3 DNA follows: TGTGCCAGCAGCTTAGATGGCGGGGGGGCGGATACGCAGTATTTT. Its protein is CASSLDGGGADTQYF.

This chain connects TRBV5-4 to TRBJ1-1, with a possible D match to TRBD1 (6 bases). The length of the CDR3 is 13 residues. The germline gives CDR1 SGHNT, CDR2 YYREEE (reference sequence). V was pared by 5 bases and J by 5 bases, with 13 bases between. Written as DNA, the CDR3 is TGTGCCAGCAGTCTGAGGGGGGGGACTGAAGCTTTCTTT. The encoded protein is CASSLRGGTEAFF.